This entry lists 17 T cell receptor beta chains sequenced from one sample in a study of shared clonotypes between healthy human individuals. The data were produced by immunoSEQ multiplex PCR, yet TCRdb's version contains in-frame clones alone and is incomplete. Of around 2.5 million clones listed, roughly 93% were seen once; the top ten hold 0.36%. The sample comprised naive CD4+ T cells from PBMCs. Subset: CD45RA+ positively selected. The receptors here all came from a man aged 18 to 29 in good health. Some clones in this sample may be carry-over from other donors' samples.

This chain joins TRBV28 and TRBJ1-2; tentatively, D is TRBD1 (6 bases). CDR3 length: 13 amino acids. V lost 6 bases to trimming and J lost 3 bases, with 11 bases between them. Germline V lookup: CDR1 MDHEN, CDR2 SYDVKM. CDR3 sequence reads: CASRTSGDYGYTF. In DNA form, the CDR3 reads TGTGCCAGCAGAACTTCAGGGGACTATGGCTACACCTTC.

V and J are TRBV20-1 and TRBJ1-6; D perhaps matches TRBD1 (5 bases). This CDR3 contains 10 residues. V was pared by 5 bases and J by 14 bases, with 10 bases between. Germline V gene sequence: CDR1 DFQATT, CDR2 SNEGSKA (reference sequence). CDR3 region: CSAAGIALHF. CDR3 in DNA: TGCAGTGCTGCAGGGATAGCCCTCCACTTT.

This clone has only a few counts. At the DNA level, this CDR3 is encoded by other sequences in the same sample as well. This chain links TRBV18 with TRBJ1-1; D is perhaps TRBD1 (5 bases). Deletions cut 6 bases from V and 1 base from J, with 9 bases between. Germline-derived CDR1 and CDR2 are KGHSH and LQKENI. The CDR3 loop spans 13 amino acids. CDR3 sequence reads: CASSLDRNTEAFF. In DNA, the CDR3 is TGTGCCAGCTCCCTCGACAGGAACACTGAAGCTTTCTTT.

This sequence joins TRBV28 and TRBJ1-5; D remains ambiguous. The CDR3 is 14 residues long. Germline V gene data show CDR1 as MDHEN and CDR2 as SYDVKM. Here the CDR3 reads CATYSSYSNQPQHF. CDR3 sequence (DNA): TGTGCAACCTACAGCTCATATAGCAATCAGCCCCAGCATTTT. The complete variable domain, with remaining parts taken from reference TRBV28 and TRBJ1-5, reads DVKVTQSSRYLVKRTGEKVFLECVQDMDHENMFWYRQDPGLGLRLIYFSYDVKMKEKGDIPEGYSVSREKKERFSLILESASTNQTSMYLCATYSSYSNQPQHFGDGTRLSIL.

The chain links TRBV14 to TRBJ2-5, with TRBD1 as a possible D gene (7 bases). Deletions cut 8 bases from V and 7 bases from J, with 20 bases between. Germline V gene data show CDR1 as SGHDN and CDR2 as FVKESK. The length of the CDR3 is 14 residues. CDR3: CASSLTGRTGTQYF. The CDR3 DNA reads TGTGCCAGCTCACTGACAGGGAGGACGGGGACCCAGTACTTC.

Notes on this clone: Distinct nucleotide sequences in the sample also encode this CDR3. This chain joins TRBV4-2 and TRBJ2-5; TRBD2 is a possible D gene (5 bases). This CDR3 is 15 amino acids long. V was clipped by 2 bases and J by 2 bases, with 12 bases between them. Germline V gene data show CDR1 as LGHNA and CDR2 as YNFKEQ. The CDR3 sequence is CASSQLSGTQETQYF. In DNA form, the CDR3 reads TGTGCCAGCAGCCAACTAAGCGGTACACAAGAGACCCAGTACTTC.

The V and J genes are TRBV5-1 and TRBJ2-2; 9 nucleotides match TRBD2. V gave up 4 bases and J gave up 4 bases; unmatched junction bases: 11. The CDR3 contains 17 residues. Germline V lookup: CDR1 SGHRS, CDR2 YFSETQ. The CDR3 coding sequence is TGCGCCAGCAGCCAGATAGCGGGAGTAACGGGCACCGGGGAGCTGTTTTTT. Protein product: CASSQIAGVTGTGELFF.

This chain connects TRBV19 to TRBJ2-3, with D unclear. The CDR3 length is 13 residues. V was clipped by 3 bases and J by 4 bases, with 8 bases between them. CDR1 and CDR2 (germline): LNHDA, SQIVND (reference sequence). The CDR3 region has the DNA TGTGCCAGTAGTATGGAAAGGGCAGATACGCAGTATTTT. Translating it yields CASSMERADTQYF.

The chain combines TRBV13 with TRBJ2-5; the match to TRBD1 covers 11 bases. Losses at the gene ends were 2 bases for V and 5 bases for J; bases not matched to a gene: 4. Per the germline V gene, CDR1 is PRHDT and CDR2 is FYEKMQ (reference sequence). This CDR3 contains 15 residues. As DNA, the CDR3 is TGTGCCAGCAGCTTAAGGACAGGGGGCGGGGAGACCCAGTACTTC. Translated: CASSLRTGGGETQYF.

This sequence joins TRBV7-8 and TRBJ2-7, with D tentatively TRBD1 or TRBD2 (5 bases each). V was trimmed by 0 bases and J by 7 bases, leaving 16 bases between them. This CDR3 spans 15 amino acids. The germline CDR1 and CDR2 sequences are SGHVS and FQNEAQ. The CDR3: CASSLARRGAGEQYF. For the CDR3, the DNA is TGTGCCAGCAGCTTAGCGAGAAGAGGGGCAGGTGAGCAGTACTTC.

The chain joins TRBV21-1 to TRBJ2-6; the table's D call, TRBD1, was not checked against the DNA. TRBV21-1 is designated a pseudogene. CDR3 size: 17 residues. The CDR3 DNA follows: TGTGCCAGCACTCAGGCCAGGGGGCATAGCGGGGCCAACGTCCTGACTTTC. It is translated as CASTQARGHSGANVLTF.

This clone has a single count. The rearrangement joins TRBV5-3 to TRBJ1-4; D remains ambiguous. TRBV5-3 is an ORF; its function is uncertain. The CDR3 sequence is 19 residues long. The V gene lost 0 bases and the J gene lost 4 bases, with 22 bases spanning the gap. The CDR3 sequence is CARSLVGGGVGSGNEKLFF. DNA of the CDR3: TGTGCCAGAAGCTTGGTGGGAGGTGGAGTAGGGAGCGGTAATGAAAAACTGTTTTTT.

The chain recombines TRBV5-6 with TRBJ1-4, with TRBD1 matching over 11 bases. CDR3 length: 16 amino acids. J was trimmed by 6 bases and V by 3 bases; bases with no gene match: 7. Looked up from germline, CDR1 is SGHDT and CDR2 is YYEEEE. The CDR3 DNA is TGTGCCAGCAGCTCGACCGGGACAGGGGGATATGAAAAACTGTTTTTT. It encodes CASSSTGTGGYEKLFF. Based on the CDR3 plus reference TRBV5-6 and TRBJ1-4, the full variable domain is DAGVTQSPTHLIKTRGQQVTLRCSPKSGHDTVSWYQQALGQGPQFIFQYYEEEERQRGNFPDRFSGHQFPNYSSELNVNALLLGDSALYLCASSSTGTGGYEKLFFGSGTQLSVL.

V usage is TRBV6-1 and J usage is TRBJ1-5, with 7 bases that match TRBD1. Trimming took 6 bases from V and 3 from J; bases not matched to a gene: 5. The CDR3 is 14 residues long. Per germline, CDR1 MNHNS and CDR2 SASEGT. The CDR3 region is CASRRTGVNQPQHF. The CDR3 region has the DNA TGTGCCAGCAGACGCACAGGGGTCAATCAGCCCCAGCATTTT.

In this sample, this clone turned up once. The CDR3 nucleotides are TGTGCCAGCAGCTCACGACAGTATGGCTACACCTTC. This encodes CASSSRQYGYTF. The rearrangement uses TRBV7-9 and TRBJ1-2; D is possibly TRBD1 (5 bases). CDR1 and CDR2 from the germline V gene are SEHNR and FQNEAQ (reference sequence). This CDR3 is built from 12 residues. Trimming stripped 4 bases from V and 5 bases from J, with 8 bases between.

The genes are TRBV2 and TRBJ2-5; the match to TRBD2 covers 8 bases. Germline trimming cut 8 bases from V and 5 bases from J; bases unmatched to any gene: 1. Germline-derived CDR1 and CDR2 are SNHLY and FYNNEI. The CDR3 consists of 11 residues. The CDR3 DNA sequence: TGTGCCAGCGCGGGAGGTGAGACCCAGTACTTC. Translation: CASAGGETQYF.

V gene TRBV6-4 combines with J gene TRBJ1-1, with D maybe TRBD1 (6 bases). V was cut by 3 bases and J by 3 bases, with 14 bases left in between. The CDR3 sequence is 15 residues long. Looked up from germline, CDR1 is MRHNA and CDR2 is SNTAGT. This CDR3 is CASSDRGARDTEAFF. CDR3 in DNA: TGTGCCAGCAGTGATAGGGGGGCGCGGGACACTGAAGCTTTCTTT.